A selection of T cell receptor beta chains follows, all from one sample in a study of TIL therapy for anti-PD-1-resistant metastatic lung cancer. Sequencing was performed with immunoSEQ multiplex PCR; in TCRdb, only in-frame clones are kept and a portion is missing. The table shows approximately 60,000 clones, with more than 60% occurring only once. This specimen was blood, taken at baseline. Receptors originate from a person between 30 and 80 years old with non-small cell lung cancer. Both conserved end residues are part of each CDR3. A D gene is named only where the DNA matches it firmly. Where a row states a size, it is once, few, many or the class of an expanded clone; other rows omit it.

v_gene,abundance,j_gene,d_gene,CDR3nt,CDR3aa
TRBV4-1,NA,TRBJ1-2,NA,TGCGCCAGCAGCAAACGGACAGACTCTAACTATGGCTACACCTTC,CASSKRTDSNYGYTF
TRBV14,few,TRBJ1-1,TRBD1,TGTGCCAGCAGCCAAGATCCGTGGACAGGAAACACTGAAGCTTTCTTT,CASSQDPWTGNTEAFF
TRBV5-1,NA,TRBJ1-1,NA,TGCGCCAGCAGCTTGGCGGAGAACACTGAAGCTTTCTTT,CASSLAENTEAFF
TRBV6-1,NA,TRBJ2-1,TRBD2,TGTGCCAGCAGTGAAGCGGCACTAGCGGGATGGTACAATGAGCAGTTCTTC,CASSEAALAGWYNEQFF
TRBV5-1,NA,TRBJ2-2,NA,TGCGCCAGCAGCTTGGAGGCGCGGAGCGAGGCGAACACCGGGGAGCTGTTTTTT,CASSLEARSEANTGELFF
TRBV18,NA,TRBJ1-5,NA,TGTGCCAGCTCGCAGCATTTCAATCAGCCCCAGCATTTT,CASSQHFNQPQHF
TRBV28,NA,TRBJ1-4,NA,TGTGCCAGCAGTCCTGGGGAAACCTATGAAAAACTGTTTTTT,CASSPGETYEKLFF
TRBV6-1,NA,TRBJ2-7,NA,TGTGCCAGCAGTGCCCAGTCTCCCACCTACGAGCAGTACTTC,CASSAQSPTYEQYF
TRBV11-1,few,TRBJ1-1,NA,TGTGCCAGCAGCCCAAGCCGATGGATGAACACTGAAGCTTTCTTT,CASSPSRWMNTEAFF
TRBV5-1,NA,TRBJ2-7,NA,TGCGCCAGCAGCTTGGGCGGGGCTAGGATCTACGAGCAGTACTTC,CASSLGGARIYEQYF
TRBV30,NA,TRBJ1-3,NA,TGTGCCTGGAGGTTAAGGGACCCGGGAAACACCATATATTTT,CAWRLRDPGNTIYF
TRBV5-6,once,TRBJ2-1,TRBD1,TGTGCCAGCAGTTCCCCGGGACAGGGGACTTACAATGAGCAGTTCTTC,CASSSPGQGTYNEQFF
TRBV7-2,few,TRBJ1-1,NA,TGTGCCAGCAGTAATCGACAGGAGTACACTGAAGCTTTCTTT,CASSNRQEYTEAFF
TRBV15,few,TRBJ1-1,NA,TGTGCCACCAGCAGAGATGTAGGGTATGACCGCTCGAACACTGAAGCTTTCTTT,CATSRDVGYDRSNTEAFF
TRBV28,once,TRBJ2-7,TRBD1,TGTGCCAGCAGCCCCTGGACAGGCTCCTACGAGCAGTACTTC,CASSPWTGSYEQYF
TRBV5-4,NA,TRBJ1-1,NA,TGTGCCAGCAGTTTTCCGGGACGAGACCCCACTGAAGCTTTCTTT,CASSFPGRDPTEAFF
TRBV27,few,TRBJ2-1,NA,TGTGCCAGCAGTCTCCAGGTGAGGTACAATGAGCAGTTCTTC,CASSLQVRYNEQFF
TRBV9,NA,TRBJ2-4,NA,TGTGCCAGCAGCGAGGCCCCGGTAGGCGCCAAAAACATTCAGTACTTC,CASSEAPVGAKNIQYF
TRBV7-2,NA,TRBJ2-5,TRBD2,TGTGCCAGCAGCTTGGGGACTAGCCGGGGGAGGGAGACCCAGTACTTC,CASSLGTSRGRETQYF
TRBV6-1,NA,TRBJ1-6,TRBD1,TGTGCCAGCTCACAGGGGGTAGAAAATTCACCCCTCCACTTT,CASSQGVENSPLHF
TRBV7-2,NA,TRBJ2-5,NA,TGTGCCAGCAGCTTCTGGGGGGCTCGGGAGACCCAGTACTTC,CASSFWGARETQYF
TRBV6-6,NA,TRBJ1-2,NA,TGTGCCAGCAGCTATACAGCCCCTAATGGCTACACCTTC,CASSYTAPNGYTF
TRBV14,NA,TRBJ1-2,NA,TGTGCCAGCAGCCCTCGGACAGCGGCACCCTACTATGGCTACACCTTC,CASSPRTAAPYYGYTF
TRBV7-2,few,TRBJ1-2,NA,TGTGCCAGCAGCTTTCCTAACTATGGCTACACCTTC,CASSFPNYGYTF
TRBV25-1,NA,TRBJ2-3,TRBD2,TGTGCCAGCAGTGCTACCCTGACTAGCGGGACAGATACGCAGTATTTT,CASSATLTSGTDTQYF
TRBV5-1,NA,TRBJ2-5,TRBD1,TGCGCCAGCAGCCCCGTCGGACAGGGCCAAGAGACCCAGTACTTC,CASSPVGQGQETQYF
TRBV5-4,NA,TRBJ2-5,TRBD2,TGTGCCAGCAGCTTGACAGCGGGGGGGCGGGAGACCCAGTACTTC,CASSLTAGGRETQYF
TRBV20-1,few,TRBJ2-4,NA,TGCAGTGCTAGAGAGAACATTCAGTACTTC,CSARENIQYF
TRBV7-2,NA,TRBJ1-1,NA,TGTGCCAGCAGTTCGGGTCTGGGGACTGAAGCTTTCTTT,CASSSGLGTEAFF
TRBV9,NA,TRBJ1-3,NA,TGTGCCAGCAGCCTACAGGAGGACTCTGGAAACACCATATATTTT,CASSLQEDSGNTIYF
TRBV2,NA,TRBJ2-6,TRBD1,TGTGCCAGCAGCGGACAGGGATGGCTCGGGGCCAACGTCCTGACTTTC,CASSGQGWLGANVLTF
TRBV13,NA,TRBJ2-7,NA,TGTGCCAGCAGCTTCGGGGAAACCTACGAGCAGTACTTC,CASSFGETYEQYF
TRBV11-2,NA,TRBJ1-5,NA,TGTGCCAGCAGCTTAGATCTGATGCAGCCCCAGCATTTT,CASSLDLMQPQHF
TRBV5-1,NA,TRBJ2-2,NA,TGCGCCAGCAGCTTGAATGCAGGGACGAACACCGGGGAGCTGTTTTTT,CASSLNAGTNTGELFF
TRBV6-5,NA,TRBJ1-2,TRBD1,TGTGCCAGCAGTTACCTGGGACAGGGGGGCGGCTACACCTTC,CASSYLGQGGGYTF
TRBV7-6,NA,TRBJ2-1,TRBD2,TGTGCCAGCAGCTTACGGGGGGCTAGCGGGAGGGCCTACAATGAGCAGTTCTTC,CASSLRGASGRAYNEQFF
TRBV2,medium-sized,TRBJ2-7,TRBD2,TGTGCCAGCAAGTCGGCTAGCGGGACCTACGAGCAGTACTTC,CASKSASGTYEQYF